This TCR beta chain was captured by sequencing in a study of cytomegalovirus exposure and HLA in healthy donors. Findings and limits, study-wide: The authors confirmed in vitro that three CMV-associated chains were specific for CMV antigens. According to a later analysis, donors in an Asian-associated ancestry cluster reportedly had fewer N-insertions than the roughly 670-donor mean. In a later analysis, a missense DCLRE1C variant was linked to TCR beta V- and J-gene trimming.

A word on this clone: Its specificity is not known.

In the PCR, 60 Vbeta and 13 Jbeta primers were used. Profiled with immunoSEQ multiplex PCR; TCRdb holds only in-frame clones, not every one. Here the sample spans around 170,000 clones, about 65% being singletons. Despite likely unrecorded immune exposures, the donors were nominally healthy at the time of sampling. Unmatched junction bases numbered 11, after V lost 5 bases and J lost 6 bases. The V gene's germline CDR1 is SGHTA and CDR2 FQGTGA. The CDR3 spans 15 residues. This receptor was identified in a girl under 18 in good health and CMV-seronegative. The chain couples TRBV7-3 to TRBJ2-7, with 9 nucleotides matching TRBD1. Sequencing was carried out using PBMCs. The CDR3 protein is CASSPTGTGIGEQYF. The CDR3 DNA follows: TGTGCCAGCAGCCCAACCGGGACAGGGATCGGCGAGCAGTACTTC.